This T cell receptor beta chain was sequenced during a study of blood T cell repertoires in COVID-19. Study-level information: Sites across the United States, Italy and Spain contributed samples from acute and convalescent COVID-19.

Authors' data handling: Estimated nucleated cell counts came from reference gene primer amplification. Profiled with immunoSEQ multiplex PCR; TCRdb holds only in-frame clones, not every one. D and trimming were read from the DNA, whereas the V and J calls and clone size are those reported in that table. Seen here are some 330,000 clones, 65% to 90% observed once, and the top ten hold about 4.2%. With regard to this clone: No DNA is shown, since the ends of the CDR3 on it are uncertain; the CDR3 is the one TCRdb lists.

The CDR3 is 15 amino acids in total, end residues counted. Germline V gives CDR1 SNHLY, CDR2 FYNNEI. Cohort placement rested on clinical history that participants reported themselves. Symptom resolution, clearance, or two negative PCRs marked the recovered donors of Cohort 3. This TCR was recovered from a man aged 30 to 39 who had recovered from COVID-19. Input material: PBMCs or T cells enriched from blood (not recorded which). The chain links TRBV2 to TRBJ2-3; TRBD2 is taken as the D call from the table, unchecked against the DNA. The CDR3 is CASREGWGSGASAYF.